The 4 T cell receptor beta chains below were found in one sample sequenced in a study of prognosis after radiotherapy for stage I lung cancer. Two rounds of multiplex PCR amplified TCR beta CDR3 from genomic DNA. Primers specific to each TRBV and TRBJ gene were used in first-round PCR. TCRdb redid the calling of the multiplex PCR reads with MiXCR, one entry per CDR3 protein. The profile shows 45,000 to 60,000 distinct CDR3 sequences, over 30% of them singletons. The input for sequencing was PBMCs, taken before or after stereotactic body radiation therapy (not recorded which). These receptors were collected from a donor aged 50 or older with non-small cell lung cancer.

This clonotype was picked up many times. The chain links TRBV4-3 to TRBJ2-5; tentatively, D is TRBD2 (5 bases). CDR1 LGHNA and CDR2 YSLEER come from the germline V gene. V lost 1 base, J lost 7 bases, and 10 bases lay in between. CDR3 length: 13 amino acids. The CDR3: CASSQATRGTQYF. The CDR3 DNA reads TGCGCCAGCAGCCAAGCGACCCGGGGGACCCAGTACTTC.

The CDR3 loop is CASSRGVAGANVLTF. CDR3 bases: TGTGCCAGCAGCCGTGGGGTAGCTGGGGCCAACGTCCTGACTTTC. This sequence joins TRBV9 and TRBJ2-6, with D unresolved. Germline V CDR1 and CDR2: SGDLS, YYNGEE. V lost 4 bases to trimming and J lost 2 bases, with 10 bases between them. This CDR3 has 15 amino acids. Drawing the rest from reference TRBV9 and TRBJ2-6, the complete variable domain is DSGVTQTPKHLITATGQRVTLRCSPRSGDLSVYWYQQSLDQGLQFLIQYYNGEERAKGNILERFSAQQFPDLHSELNLSSLELGDSALYFCASSRGVAGANVLTFGAGSRLTVL.

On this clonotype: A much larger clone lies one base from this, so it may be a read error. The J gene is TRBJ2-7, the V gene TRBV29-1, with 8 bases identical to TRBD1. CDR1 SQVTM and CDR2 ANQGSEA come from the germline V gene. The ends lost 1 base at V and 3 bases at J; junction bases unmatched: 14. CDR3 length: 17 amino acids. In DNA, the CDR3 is TGCAGCGTTGAAGGGACTTTAGGACAGGGAGCCTACTACGAGCAGTACTTC. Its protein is CSVEGTLGQGAYYEQYF.

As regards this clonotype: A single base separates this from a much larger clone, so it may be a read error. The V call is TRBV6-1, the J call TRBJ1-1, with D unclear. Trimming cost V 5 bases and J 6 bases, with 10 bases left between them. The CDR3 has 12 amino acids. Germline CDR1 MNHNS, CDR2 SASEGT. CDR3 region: CASSPNGAEAFF. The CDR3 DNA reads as TGTGCCAGCAGTCCTAATGGGGCTGAAGCTTTCTTT.